This TCR beta chain stems from a study of T cell responses to AZD1222 COVID-19 vaccine. Study results and limitations: A mostly white British donor set with more females was recruited, and clonal diversity was possibly underestimated. Among spike-specific TCRs, nearly half reportedly target unmutated variant regions. At baseline, just 5 or 6 AZD1222 recipients tested seropositive.

About this clone: Antigen specificity is unknown.

TCRdb's copy holds only in-frame clones and misses some; the assay was immunoSEQ multiplex PCR. The sample yields some 110,000 clones, about nine tenths seen once. CDR3 length: 17 amino acids. The trim removed 5 bases at V and 4 bases at J, leaving 14 bases unmatched. From germline, CDR1 is MNHEY and CDR2 SMNVEV (reference sequence). This sequence was found in an adult in good health. This rearrangement joins TRBV27 to TRBJ2-3; 8 positions match TRBD1. The sample consisted of peripheral blood, taken on day 0 of AZD1222 vaccination. The CDR3, as DNA: TGTGCCAGCAGTAAGGGGCGGTCGGACAGGGAACCAGATACGCAGTATTTT. As protein: CASSKGRSDREPDTQYF.